Detailed here is one TCR beta chain. The antigen is undetermined. Input was approximately 2 ug genomic DNA, or all available if less. Data came from immunoSEQ multiplex PCR; TCRdb stores just in-frame clones and leaves some out. The top ten hold approximately 2.3% of the sample, which has some 73,000 clones, approximately 80% seen once. This specimen belongs to a study of glioma-infiltrating T cells after dendritic cell vaccination. As for the study in general: At biweekly intervals, patients got three intradermal dendritic cell vaccine injections. Study observations and caveats: Complete blood and tumor specimen sets were limited to few patients.

Patients had residual fresh-frozen tumor tissue and more than two years of survival data. Germline V CDR1 and CDR2: SEHNR, FQNEAQ (reference sequence). The CDR3 runs 15 residues. V lost 5 bases, J lost 7 bases, and 17 bases lay in between. The clonotype originates from a human donor with glioblastoma. The sample in question was blood, obtained before dendritic cell vaccination. The J gene is TRBJ1-4, the V gene TRBV7-9, with no clear D. The CDR3 coding sequence is TGTGCCAGCAGCCCTGCGACGAAAGGAGGTGAAAAACTGTTTTTT. Translation gives CASSPATKGGEKLFF.